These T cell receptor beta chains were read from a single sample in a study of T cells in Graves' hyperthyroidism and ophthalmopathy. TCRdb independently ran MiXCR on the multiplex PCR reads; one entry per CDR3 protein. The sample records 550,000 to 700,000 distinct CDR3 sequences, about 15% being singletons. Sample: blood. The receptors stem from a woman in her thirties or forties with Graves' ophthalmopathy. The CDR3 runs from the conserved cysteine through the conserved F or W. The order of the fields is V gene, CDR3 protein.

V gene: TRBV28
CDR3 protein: CASSSGTAFGYTF

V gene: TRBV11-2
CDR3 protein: CASSLTSAEQFF

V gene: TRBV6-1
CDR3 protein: CASREGGSVGYTF

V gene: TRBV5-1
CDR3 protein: CASSLESGRNIQYF

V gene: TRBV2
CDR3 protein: CASGGLAGRYQETQYF

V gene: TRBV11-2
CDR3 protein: CASSPIGDASYEQYF

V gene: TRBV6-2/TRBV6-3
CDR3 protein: CASSSGGSGSVKYF

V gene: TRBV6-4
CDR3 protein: CASRTYYSGTRDYEQYF

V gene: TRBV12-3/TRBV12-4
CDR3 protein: CASSPGYTNAGYTF

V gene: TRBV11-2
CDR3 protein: CASSFQGQTQETQYF

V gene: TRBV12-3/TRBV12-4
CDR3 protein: CASRSSPGASGNSYEQYF

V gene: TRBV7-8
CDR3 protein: CASSVRSSGSGTSGPFYEQYF

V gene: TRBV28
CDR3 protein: CASSLGQEAYEQYF

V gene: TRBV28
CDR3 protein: CASSFGMGTQGGNQPQHF

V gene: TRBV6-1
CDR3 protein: CASRTAGTDYEQYF